This entry is about one TCR beta chain. The antigen remains unidentified. The data originate from a study of T-cell memory formation after mild COVID-19. TCRdb redid the calling of the 5' RACE reads with MiXCR, one entry per CDR3 protein. The data contain 470,000 or so distinct CDR3 sequences, around 20% of them seen just once; the ten biggest clones take up more than 8%. Study-wide points: For second-wave clones that peaked at day 37, SARS-CoV-2 specificity went unverified. Clones contracting day 15 to 85 were balanced CD4/CD8; later expanders leaned CD4+. Clones which contracted sat mainly in CM and EM if CD4+, and in EMRA if CD8+.

Looked up from germline, CDR1 is KGHDR and CDR2 is SFDVKD. The CDR3 has 14 amino acids. V dropped 6 bases and J dropped 8; count of bases not matched to a gene: 8. The sequence was obtained from an adult woman who had mild COVID-19 (a few samples of this study predate the infection). Cell type and time point are not known. The chain uses TRBV24-1 and TRBJ2-1; TRBD2 matches at 8 bases. Material for sequencing was PBMCs or a T cell subset sorted from them (not recorded which). The chain's CDR3 is CATSNRGGMDEQFF. The DNA for the CDR3 is TGTGCCACCAGTAATCGGGGGGGCATGGATGAGCAGTTCTTC.